This T cell receptor (beta chain) was captured by sequencing in a study of cytotoxic CD8 clonotypes in ibrutinib-treated CLL. CDR1 SGHNT and CDR2 YYREEE come from the germline V gene (reference sequence). The CDR3 runs 14 residues. With 4 bases clipped from V and 6 bases from J, the junction kept 7 bases outside the gene matches. Sequencing sought depths of 1 in 200,000 to 1 in 1 million T cells. Clones were read by immunoSEQ multiplex PCR, and TCRdb kept only the in-frame ones, dropping some. Of 150,000 to 200,000 clones listed, about 88% are singletons. The V and J genes are TRBV5-4 and TRBJ2-7, with 10 nucleotides matching TRBD2. The origin of this receptor is a human donor with chronic lymphocytic leukemia. The sample consisted of PBMCs, taken at disease progression, from a patient treated with ibrutinib. The CDR3 DNA reads as TGTGCCAGCAGCGCAACTAGCGGGATAGGCGAGCAGTACTTC. This encodes CASSATSGIGEQYF.